What follows is one TCR beta chain and its context. Generated by immunoSEQ multiplex PCR, the TCRdb table keeps only in-frame clones and is missing some. The table includes 250,000 or so clones, approximately 90% detected once. These data originate in a study of blood T cell repertoires in COVID-19. Study-wide background: Specimens from acute and convalescent COVID-19 originated in the United States, Italy and Spain.

The CDR3 is 14 residues long. Looked up from germline, CDR1 is SNHLY and CDR2 is FYNNEI. After removal of 6 bases from V and 0 bases from J, the junction contained 3 bases not matched to a gene. The chain carries TRBV2 and TRBJ2-3, with 7 bases that match TRBD1. This clonotype originated in a man aged 30 to 39 with COVID-19, enrolled during active disease. Sequences were obtained from peripheral blood. The CDR3 region is CASRRQGSTDTQYF. In DNA, the CDR3 is TGTGCCAGCAGGCGACAGGGTAGCACAGATACGCAGTATTTT. The complete variable domain, with remaining parts taken from reference TRBV2 and TRBJ2-3, reads EPEVTQTPSHQVTQMGQEVILRCVPISNHLYFYWYRQILGQKVEFLVSFYNNEISEKSEIFDDQFSVERPDGSNFTLKIRSTKLEDSAMYFCASRRQGSTDTQYFGPGTRLTVL.